Below, 24 T cell receptor beta chains from the same sample are listed, as sequenced in a study of blood T cell repertoires in COVID-19. The repertoire was sequenced with immunoSEQ multiplex PCR; TCRdb's copy has only in-frame clones and lacks some. The sample holds roughly 250,000 clones; roughly 84% are singletons and the top ten take about 1.5%. Sequencing used peripheral blood. The receptor source for this set is a woman in her 40s who had recovered from COVID-19.

This sequence joins TRBV4-1 and TRBJ1-1; D is possibly TRBD1 (5 bases). The CDR3 spans 16 residues. CDR1 and CDR2 (germline): MGHRA, YSYEKL. Trimming took off 0 bases at V and 0 bases at J, with 11 bases between the two ends. The CDR3 nucleotides read TGCGCCAGCAGCCAAGATCGGGGGACTATGAACACTGAAGCTTTCTTT. Its translation: CASSQDRGTMNTEAFF.

This clone came up a few times. This chain joins TRBV7-9 and TRBJ2-3; 8 bases are a match to TRBD1. This CDR3 has 14 residues. The V gene's germline CDR1 is SEHNR and CDR2 FQNEAQ (reference sequence). V lost 8 bases, J lost 5 bases, and 9 bases stayed unmatched. CDR3 in amino acids: CASRAQGAEDTQYF. The DNA for the CDR3 is TGTGCCAGCCGAGCCCAGGGGGCGGAAGATACGCAGTATTTT. Supplemented by reference TRBV7-9 and TRBJ2-3, the full variable domain reads DTGVSQNPRHKITKRGQNVTFRCDPISEHNRLYWYRQTLGQGPEFLTYFQNEAQLEKSRLLSDRFSAERPKGSFSTLEIQRTEQGDSAMYLCASRAQGAEDTQYFGPGTRLTVL.

V gene TRBV7-6 combines with J gene TRBJ1-6; D is unresolved. Germline CDR1 reads SGHVS; CDR2 reads FNYEAQ. The CDR3 totals 16 residues. With 2 bases removed from V and 0 bases from J, the gap between germline ends came to 8 bases. The CDR3 coding sequence is TGTGCCAGCAGCTTAAGAGGGTCCTCCTATAATTCACCCCTCCACTTT. Protein product: CASSLRGSSYNSPLHF.

The V call is TRBV28, the J call TRBJ2-7; D is uncertain. This CDR3 contains 17 residues. Trimming removed 3 bases at V and 3 bases at J, with 21 bases between. The germline V gene has CDR1 MDHEN and CDR2 SYDVKM. The DNA of the CDR3 is TGTGCCAGCAGTTTTTATTCGGTGTTGGGCCGCAGCTACGAGCAGTACTTC. Translating it yields CASSFYSVLGRSYEQYF. The variable domain in full, with the rest retrieved from reference TRBV28 and TRBJ2-7, is DVKVTQSSRYLVKRTGEKVFLECVQDMDHENMFWYRQDPGLGLRLIYFSYDVKMKEKGDIPEGYSVSREKKERFSLILESASTNQTSMYLCASSFYSVLGRSYEQYFGPGTRLTVT.

Regarding this clone: This same CDR3 is encoded by further DNA sequences in the sample. The chain recombines TRBV7-2 with TRBJ1-2; 7 positions match TRBD1. The CDR3 length is 14 residues. J gave up 4 bases and V 5 bases, and 7 bases lay outside the gene matches. Germline lookup yields CDR1 SGHTA and CDR2 FQGNSA. In DNA form, the CDR3 reads TGTGCCAGCAGCCTCCTGGGACAGAGCTATGGCTACACCTTC. The encoded protein is CASSLLGQSYGYTF.

The chain uses TRBV5-1 and TRBJ1-1, with 8 positions matching TRBD1. Germline trimming cut 3 bases from V and 1 base from J; bases unmatched to any gene: 2. Germline-derived CDR1 and CDR2 are SGHRS and YFSETQ. This CDR3 spans 14 amino acids. The CDR3 nucleotides are TGCGCCAGCAGCTGGACAGGGTCGAACACTGAAGCTTTCTTT. It translates to CASSWTGSNTEAFF.

This clone came up a few times. V gene TRBV4-1 combines with J gene TRBJ2-7; 9 bases agree with TRBD1. The CDR3 extends over 15 amino acids. Germline V CDR1 and CDR2: MGHRA, YSYEKL. J lost 3 bases, V lost 5 bases, and 8 bases had no gene match. This CDR3 reads CASSEGTGSVYEQYF. The CDR3 nucleotides are TGCGCCAGCAGCGAAGGGACAGGGTCTGTCTACGAGCAGTACTTC.

V and J are TRBV21-1 and TRBJ1-5; TRBD1, the table's D call, was not compared with the DNA. TRBV21-1 is designated a pseudogene. The CDR3 is 19 residues long. CDR3 sequence: CASSVSRKAADRAKEPQHF. CDR3 nucleotide sequence: TGTGCCAGCAGCGTCTCCCGAAAGGCGGCGGACAGGGCCAAGGAGCCCCAGCATTTT.

The chain carries TRBV19 and TRBJ2-7; D may be TRBD2 (6 bases). CDR3 length: 13 amino acids. Trimming cost V 3 bases and J 6 bases, with 12 bases left between them. Germline V gene data show CDR1 as LNHDA and CDR2 as SQIVND (reference sequence). The CDR3 protein is CASSIGGVSEQYF. The CDR3 nucleotides read TGTGCCAGTAGTATCGGCGGGGTTTCCGAGCAGTACTTC.

This sequence joins TRBV28 and TRBJ1-2, with 7 bases lining up with TRBD1. J gave up 8 bases and V 1 base, and 16 bases lay outside the gene matches. Per the germline V gene, CDR1 is MDHEN and CDR2 is SYDVKM. The CDR3 consists of 17 residues. The CDR3 region has the DNA TGTGCCAGCAGTTTATACCGGTCGTGGGGACAGACTACGGGCTACACCTTC. It specifies CASSLYRSWGQTTGYTF.

The rearrangement links TRBV3-1 (or the pseudogene TRBV3-2) to TRBJ2-7; TRBD1 matches 12 bases. Germline-derived CDR1 and CDR2 are LGHDT and YNNKEL (reference sequence). CDR3 length equals 16 residues. V lost 4 bases and J lost 6; bases outside the gene matches: 10. The CDR3 sequence: CASSLIPGQGAGEQYF. The DNA of the CDR3 is TGTGCCAGCAGCCTTATTCCGGGACAGGGGGCAGGCGAGCAGTACTTC.

This chain connects TRBV18 to TRBJ1-2, with 7 positions matching TRBD1. J lost 5 bases, V lost 2 bases, and 8 bases had no gene match. The CDR3 runs to 15 residues. Germline V gene data show CDR1 as KGHSH and CDR2 as LQKENI. CDR3 in amino acids: CASSPAQGNRYGYTF. The CDR3 DNA follows: TGTGCCAGCTCACCAGCACAGGGGAACCGTTATGGCTACACCTTC.

The chain is built from TRBV27 and TRBJ1-6, with D tentatively TRBD1 (6 bases). Trimming pared 8 bases from V and 10 bases from J, leaving 15 bases between. The CDR3 is made up of 13 amino acids. The germline CDR1 and CDR2 sequences are MNHEY and SMNVEV (reference sequence). The CDR3 sequence is CASGPGTRSPLHF. For the CDR3, the DNA is TGTGCCAGCGGTCCCGGGACAAGATCACCCCTCCACTTT.

V usage is TRBV19 and J usage is TRBJ2-1, with 10 bases lining up with TRBD2. Per germline, CDR1 LNHDA and CDR2 SQIVND (reference sequence). Trimming took 4 bases from V and 5 from J; bases not matched to a gene: 11. This CDR3 has 17 amino acids. CDR3 bases: TGTGCCAGTAGTACTCAGCGGGAGCGGGGGGGTCACAATGAGCAGTTCTTC. The encoded protein is CASSTQRERGGHNEQFF.

The chain recombines TRBV7-3 with TRBJ1-1; 8 bases line up with TRBD1. This CDR3 comprises 14 residues. Germline CDR1 reads SGHTA; CDR2 reads FQGTGA. The J segment lost 6 bases and the V segment lost 5 bases, leaving 8 bases of the junction unmatched. CDR3 loop: CASSPDRGWPEAFF. Written as DNA, the CDR3 is TGTGCCAGCAGCCCAGACAGGGGCTGGCCTGAAGCTTTCTTT.

This clone has just one count. The rearrangement links TRBV19 to TRBJ1-1; D not certain. The CDR3 is made up of 12 amino acids. V lost 3 bases and J lost 3, with 5 bases in between. The germline V gene has CDR1 LNHDA and CDR2 SQIVND (reference sequence). As DNA, the CDR3 is TGTGCCAGTAGTATCCCCTACACTGAAGCTTTCTTT. Translated, it gives CASSIPYTEAFF.

This chain joins TRBV30 and TRBJ2-7, with 14 bases that match TRBD2. This CDR3 contains 15 residues. Per the germline V gene, CDR1 is GTSNPN and CDR2 is SVGIG (reference sequence). J gave up 3 bases and V 4 bases, and 5 bases lay outside the gene matches. CDR3 sequence: CAWNSGLAGGYEQYF. The CDR3 coding sequence is TGTGCCTGGAACTCTGGACTAGCGGGGGGCTACGAGCAGTACTTC.

This chain links TRBV25-1 with TRBJ2-7; 7 nucleotides agree with TRBD1. Unmatched junction bases numbered 14, after V lost 3 bases and J lost 6 bases. CDR1 MGHDK and CDR2 SYGVNS come from the germline V gene. The CDR3 sequence is 16 residues long. The DNA for the CDR3 is TGTGCCAGCAGTGACCAAACAGACAGGGTAGTTCGCGAGCAGTACTTC. The encoded protein is CASSDQTDRVVREQYF.

J is TRBJ1-1 and V is TRBV4-1; 8 bases match TRBD1. This CDR3 comprises 15 residues. V trimming: 0 bases; J trimming: 5 bases; junction bases outside the gene matches: 5. Germline CDR1 and CDR2: MGHRA and YSYEKL. CDR3 coding DNA: TGCGCCAGCAGCCAAGATGACAGGGGATGGACTGAAGCTTTCTTT. This translates into CASSQDDRGWTEAFF.

The V call is TRBV5-4, the J call TRBJ2-5, with D tentatively TRBD2 (5 bases). Germline loops: CDR1 SGHNT, CDR2 YYREEE (reference sequence). The CDR3 length is 14 residues. Trimming removed 2 bases at V and 1 base at J, with 9 bases between. CDR3 amino acids: CASSFPGSQETQYF. The CDR3 DNA sequence: TGTGCCAGCAGCTTTCCGGGAAGCCAAGAGACCCAGTACTTC.

The chain joins TRBV7-9 to TRBJ1-1; D ambiguous. V lost 1 base and J lost 4, with 4 bases in between. Germline V gives CDR1 SEHNR, CDR2 FQNEAQ (reference sequence). The CDR3 length is 12 residues. CDR3 residues: CASSLGATEAFF. In DNA, the CDR3 is TGTGCCAGCAGCTTAGGGGCCACTGAAGCTTTCTTT.

V usage is TRBV28 and J usage is TRBJ1-2; D gene uncertain. Germline lookup yields CDR1 MDHEN and CDR2 SYDVKM. CDR3 length equals 15 residues. Trimming cost V 2 bases and J 8 bases, with 18 bases left between them. The CDR3 DNA reads TGTGCCAGCAGTTTACTTACAGAACCCCAGCGGGGCTACACCTTC. This gives the protein CASSLLTEPQRGYTF.

This clone turned up a few times. The chain has TRBV5-1 and TRBJ1-6, with D perhaps TRBD1 (6 bases). There are 15 residues in the CDR3. Between the trimmed V and J ends, which lost 1 base and 5 bases, there was a span of 10 bases. The V gene's germline CDR1 is SGHRS and CDR2 YFSETQ. Here the CDR3 reads CASSLIGGDNSPLHF. In DNA form, the CDR3 reads TGCGCCAGCAGCTTGATAGGGGGAGATAATTCACCCCTCCACTTT.

The V and J genes are TRBV27 and TRBJ2-1; 12 bases match TRBD2. Trimming cost V 1 base and J 7 bases; bases outside gene matches: 2. The CDR3 contains 15 residues. CDR1 and CDR2 from the germline V gene are MNHEY and SMNVEV (reference sequence). CDR3 DNA sequence: TGTGCCAGCAGTTTATTTCTAGCGGGGGGGAATGAGCAGTTCTTC. It specifies CASSLFLAGGNEQFF.